Each of the 3 T cell receptor beta chains below was sequenced from the same sample in a study of T cell repertoires in ileal Crohn's disease. The method was immunoSEQ multiplex PCR; TCRdb's version includes in-frame clones alone and lacks a portion of them. In the table there are roughly 16,000 clones, about 92% of which are singletons. The sample comprised ileal tissue. Receptors were obtained from an adult with Crohn's disease.

The chain is built from TRBV19 and TRBJ1-4; TRBD1 might be the D (6 bases). Germline CDR1 is LNHDA and CDR2 is SQIVND (reference sequence). V was pared by 5 bases and J by 8 bases, with 18 bases between. The CDR3 is 15 amino acids. The CDR3 DNA reads as TGTGCCAGTAGTCCATCCCGGGGGGCGGGAGAAAAACTGTTTTTT. This codes for CASSPSRGAGEKLFF.

The rearrangement uses TRBV10-3 and TRBJ1-6, with 7 bases aligning to TRBD1. The CDR3 is 16 residues long. Germline lookup yields CDR1 ENHRY and CDR2 SYGVKD. The J segment lost 5 bases and the V segment lost 0 bases, leaving 4 bases of the junction unmatched. The CDR3 DNA reads TGTGCCATCAGTGAGTCGGAGGGGGCGAATAATTCACCCCTCCACTTT. Translated: CAISESEGANNSPLHF.

The J gene is TRBJ1-6, the V gene TRBV5-4; 11 nucleotides line up with TRBD1. Trimming removed 1 base from V and 7 bases from J; junction bases left unmatched: 10. The CDR3 has 18 amino acids. Germline V CDR1 and CDR2: SGHNT, YYREEE (reference sequence). Here the CDR3 DNA reads TGTGCCAGCAGCTTGAGAGGGACAGGGGGACTGAAGAATTCACCCCTCCACTTT. This codes for CASSLRGTGGLKNSPLHF.